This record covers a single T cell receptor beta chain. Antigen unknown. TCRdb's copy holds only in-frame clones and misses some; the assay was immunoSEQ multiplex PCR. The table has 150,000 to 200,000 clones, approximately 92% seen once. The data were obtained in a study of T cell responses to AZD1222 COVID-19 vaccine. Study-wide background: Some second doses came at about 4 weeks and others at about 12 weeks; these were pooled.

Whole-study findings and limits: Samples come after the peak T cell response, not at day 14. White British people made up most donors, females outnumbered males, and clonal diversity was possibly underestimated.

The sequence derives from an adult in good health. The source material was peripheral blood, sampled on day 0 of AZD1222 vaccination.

The CDR3 region is CASSSIRQGGEQFF. The CDR3 DNA follows: TGTGCCAGCAGTTCCATCAGACAGGGGGGTGAGCAGTTCTTC. The chain is built from TRBV28 and TRBJ2-1; 9 bases align to TRBD1. The germline V gene has CDR1 MDHEN and CDR2 SYDVKM. V lost 4 bases, J lost 9 bases, and 7 bases stayed unmatched. This CDR3 is 14 amino acids long.